The TCR beta chain under discussion was sequenced for a study of T cell repertoires in cytomegalovirus infection. For the study at large: It was the public TCR beta signatures that indicated both CMV infection and matching HLA type. Broader study findings: In two of eight donors, the top clonotype was HLA-C-restricted CMV-specific. Frequencies of public TCR beta families were cumulated, and this identified carriers of CMV plus the relevant HLA.

The germline V gene has CDR1 SGHTA and CDR2 FQGNSA. The V end was cut by 1 base, the J end by 0 bases, with 13 bases between. The CDR3 covers 16 residues. This clonotype was observed a single time. Its antigen remains unidentified. Each CDR3 protein gets one entry after TCRdb re-called the reads with MiXCR. The sample shows just over 450,000 distinct CDR3 sequences, under 45% of them seen only once. The clonotype comes from a human donor in good health (CMV status not recorded). Some clones in this sample may be carry-over from other donors' samples. The chain combines TRBV7-2 with TRBJ2-7; D unclear. Sequences were derived from cultured PBMCs, sampled from culture after CMV antigen stimulation. The CDR3 region is CASSLGGTRSSYEQYF. CDR3 bases: TGTGCCAGCAGCTTAGGGGGAACCAGGAGCTCCTACGAGCAGTACTTC.